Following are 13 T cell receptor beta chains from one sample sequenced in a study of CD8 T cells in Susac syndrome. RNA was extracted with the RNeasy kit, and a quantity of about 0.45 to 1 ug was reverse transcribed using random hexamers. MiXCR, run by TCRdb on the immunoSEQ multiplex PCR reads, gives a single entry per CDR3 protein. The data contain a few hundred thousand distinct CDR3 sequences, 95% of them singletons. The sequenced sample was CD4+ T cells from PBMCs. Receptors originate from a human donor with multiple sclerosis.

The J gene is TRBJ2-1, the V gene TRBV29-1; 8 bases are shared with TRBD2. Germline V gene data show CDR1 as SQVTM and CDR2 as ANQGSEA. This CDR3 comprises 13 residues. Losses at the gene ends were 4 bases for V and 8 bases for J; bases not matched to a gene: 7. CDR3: CSVGRGGRYEQFF. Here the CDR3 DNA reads TGCAGCGTTGGTCGGGGGGGACGATATGAGCAGTTCTTC.

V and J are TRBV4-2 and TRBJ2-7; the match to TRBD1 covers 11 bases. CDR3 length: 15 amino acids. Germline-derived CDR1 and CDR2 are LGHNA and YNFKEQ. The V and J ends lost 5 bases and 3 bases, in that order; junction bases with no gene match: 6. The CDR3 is CASSYTGTGGYEQYF. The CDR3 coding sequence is TGTGCCAGCAGCTATACCGGGACAGGGGGCTACGAGCAGTACTTC.

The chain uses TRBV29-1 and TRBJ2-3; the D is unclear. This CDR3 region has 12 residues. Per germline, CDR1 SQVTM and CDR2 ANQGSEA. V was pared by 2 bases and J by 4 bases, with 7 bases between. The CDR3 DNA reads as TGCAGCGTTGAACAGAGCGCAGATACGCAGTATTTT. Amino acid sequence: CSVEQSADTQYF.

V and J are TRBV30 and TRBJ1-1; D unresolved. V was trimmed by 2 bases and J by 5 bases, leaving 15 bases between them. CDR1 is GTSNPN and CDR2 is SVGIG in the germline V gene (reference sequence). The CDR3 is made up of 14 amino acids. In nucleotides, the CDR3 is TGTGCCTGGAGTTTGACGAATGGTTGGACTGAAGCTTTCTTT. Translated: CAWSLTNGWTEAFF.

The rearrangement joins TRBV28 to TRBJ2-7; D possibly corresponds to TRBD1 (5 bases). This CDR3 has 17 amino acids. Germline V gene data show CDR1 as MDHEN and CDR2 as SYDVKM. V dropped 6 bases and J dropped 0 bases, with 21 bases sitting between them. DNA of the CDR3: TGTGCCAGCAGAAAACCCCCGGGCGGACAAACCTCCTACGAGCAGTACTTC. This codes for CASRKPPGGQTSYEQYF.

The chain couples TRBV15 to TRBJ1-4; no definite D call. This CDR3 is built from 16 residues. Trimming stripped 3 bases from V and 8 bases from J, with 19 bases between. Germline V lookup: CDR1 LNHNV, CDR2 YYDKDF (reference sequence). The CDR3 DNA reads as TGTGCCACCAGCAGGACCCCTGACATACGGAGGGAAAAACTGTTTTTT. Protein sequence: CATSRTPDIRREKLFF. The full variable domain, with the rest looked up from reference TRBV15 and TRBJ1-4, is DAMVIQNPRYQVTQFGKPVTLSCSQTLNHNVMYWYQQKSSQAPKLLFHYYDKDFNNEADTPDNFQSRRPNTSFCFLDIRSPGLGDTAMYLCATSRTPDIRREKLFFGSGTQLSVL.

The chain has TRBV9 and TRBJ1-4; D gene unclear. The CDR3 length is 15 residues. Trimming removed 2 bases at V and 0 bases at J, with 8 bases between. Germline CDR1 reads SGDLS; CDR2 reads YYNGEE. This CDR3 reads CASSVGSATNEKLFF. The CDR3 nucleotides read TGTGCCAGCAGCGTCGGGTCTGCAACTAATGAAAAACTGTTTTTT.

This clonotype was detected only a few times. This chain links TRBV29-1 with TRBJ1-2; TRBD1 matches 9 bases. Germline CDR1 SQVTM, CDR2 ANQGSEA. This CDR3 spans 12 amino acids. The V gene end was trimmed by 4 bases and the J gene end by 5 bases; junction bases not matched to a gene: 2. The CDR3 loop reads CSVGDREYGYTF. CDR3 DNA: TGCAGCGTTGGGGACAGGGAGTATGGCTACACCTTC.

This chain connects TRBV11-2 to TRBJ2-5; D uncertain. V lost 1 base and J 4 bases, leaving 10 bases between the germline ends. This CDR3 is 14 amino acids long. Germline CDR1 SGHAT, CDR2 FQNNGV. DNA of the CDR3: TGTGCCAGCAGCTTAGCTAACAAACTAGAGACCCAGTACTTC. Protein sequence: CASSLANKLETQYF.

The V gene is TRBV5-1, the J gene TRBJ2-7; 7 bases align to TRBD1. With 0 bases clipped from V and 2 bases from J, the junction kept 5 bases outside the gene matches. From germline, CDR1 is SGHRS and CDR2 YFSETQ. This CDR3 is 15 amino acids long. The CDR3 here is CASSLGQGAPYEQYV. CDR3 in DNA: TGCGCCAGCAGCTTGGGACAGGGTGCTCCCTACGAGCAGTACGTC.

CDR3 in amino acids: CASSTLRGKALAGYTF. Here the CDR3 DNA reads TGTGCCAGCAGCACCCTCAGGGGTAAGGCGCTTGCCGGCTACACCTTC. The genes are TRBV27 and TRBJ1-2, with a tentative D call TRBD1 (6 bases). There are 16 residues in the CDR3. Germline CDR1 reads MNHEY; CDR2 reads SMNVEV (reference sequence). V was shortened by 6 bases and J by 8 bases, with 25 bases between the two germline ends.

CDR3 in DNA: TGCGCCAGCAACGAGAACCGGGACGACAATGAGCAGTTCTTC. Protein sequence: CASNENRDDNEQFF. The chain combines TRBV5-1 with TRBJ2-1; D tentatively fits TRBD1 or TRBD2 (5 bases each). Germline-derived CDR1 and CDR2 are SGHRS and YFSETQ. With 6 bases removed from V and 5 bases from J, the gap between germline ends came to 15 bases. The CDR3 is 14 amino acids.

The CDR3 DNA reads TGTGCCAGCAGCTTGGGGGAGACTCTAAACAATGAGCAGTTCTTC. This codes for CASSLGETLNNEQFF. The chain is built from TRBV7-9 and TRBJ2-1; the D gene could be TRBD1 or TRBD2 (5 bases each). The germline V gene encodes CDR1 SEHNR and CDR2 FQNEAQ (reference sequence). Trimming pared 3 bases from V and 5 bases from J, leaving 14 bases between. CDR3 size: 15 residues.